The entry below describes one T cell receptor beta chain. Isolated RNA was reverse transcribed into cDNA used as the sequencing template. Clones were read by immunoSEQ multiplex PCR, and TCRdb kept only the in-frame ones, dropping some. The repertoire consists of over 250,000 clones, with over 45% occurring once and the leading ten covering about 0.93%. The data are from a study of CD8+ T cells in alopecia areata. Treatment reported: oral pan-JAK inhibitor, 5-10 mg twice daily. Researchers gathered lesional scalp punch biopsies and peripheral blood from patients with alopecia areata. The TCR comes from a human donor with alopecia areata. Sequencing used CD4+ T cells sorted from blood, obtained around week 54, from a patient treated with tofacitinib.

DNA for the CDR3: TGTGCCAGCAGTCTAGGGCCTACCTATGGCTACACCTTC. Residues: CASSLGPTYGYTF. The J gene is TRBJ1-2, the V gene TRBV5-6; D is undetermined. The V and J ends lost 5 bases and 4 bases respectively, with 12 bases between them. CDR3 length: 13 amino acids. The V gene's germline CDR1 is SGHDT and CDR2 YYEEEE.